This section outlines one TCR beta chain sequence together with its context. No antigen is known for it. MiXCR, applied by TCRdb to the 5' RACE reads, yields one record per CDR3 protein. Here the sample spans 1.5 million to 2 million distinct CDR3 sequences, less than 35% being singletons. The data are from a study of identical twins. CDR1 and CDR2 from the germline V gene are DFQATT and SNEGSKA (reference sequence). The CDR3 loop spans 15 amino acids. Trimming removed 5 bases at V and 0 bases at J, with 15 bases between. Whole-study findings and limits: Out-of-frame alpha sequences common to twins exhibited a surplus of low generation probability. Invariant cells of the MAIT and iNKT types might have partly distorted the zero-insertion analyses.

Specimen: cord blood. J is TRBJ2-3 and V is TRBV20-1; D tentatively fits TRBD1 or TRBD2 (5 bases each). The sequence was obtained from a newborn girl in good health. CDR3 amino acids: CSAGRGPPSTDTQYF. The CDR3 DNA is TGCAGTGCTGGAAGGGGACCGCCGAGCACAGATACGCAGTATTTT.